The present T cell receptor beta chain was sequenced within a study of metastatic and nonmetastatic thyroid tumors. Whole-study context: Malignant thyroid and benign thyroid patients provided blood and tumor or nodule tissue whose repertoires were compared.

This CDR3 region has 13 residues. CDR1 MNHEY and CDR2 SVGEGT come from the germline V gene. V was pared by 8 bases and J by 0 bases, with 11 bases between. Patients had received no treatment of any kind before thyroid surgery. Findings and caveats of the study: As reported, TCR beta diversity in blood and tumor was significantly higher in malignant thyroid tumors than in benign nodules.

This clone is deemed medium-sized. Its antigen is not known. In the original workflow: To classify distant metastasis in papillary thyroid cancer, a model was built from CDR3 differences across clinicopathological groups. TCRdb recomputed clones from the PCR reads via MiXCR. These V and J calls derive from TCRdb rather than the authors' analysis. The sample shows tens of thousands of clones, about 25% of them seen only once. The sequence came from a female donor with papillary thyroid cancer or a benign thyroid nodule (not recorded which). Some clones in this sample may be carry-over from other donors' samples. The chain combines TRBV6-2 or TRBV6-3 with TRBJ2-7, with D tentatively TRBD2 (6 bases). Sequencing was carried out using blood. CDR3 coding DNA: TGTGCCAGCGCGGGGAGGTCCTCCTACGAGCAGTACTTC. Protein sequence: CASAGRSSYEQYF.